This TCR beta chain derives from a study of T cell responses to AZD1222 COVID-19 vaccine. Of note for this clone: Its antigen is not known.

Study conclusions and caveats: Spike regions recognized by vaccine-associated CD4 TCRs spanned the protein, led by 160-218 and 743-854. Possibly, clonal diversity was underestimated; donors were largely white British and included more females.

Data came from immunoSEQ multiplex PCR; TCRdb stores just in-frame clones and leaves some out. The table shows 100,000 to 150,000 clones, with about nine tenths occurring only once. Germline CDR1 and CDR2: LGHDT and YNNKEL (reference sequence). Trimming removed 1 base at V and 5 bases at J, with 11 bases between. The CDR3 is made up of 14 amino acids. Pooling of second doses given at about 4 or about 12 weeks was done. The chain links TRBV3-1 (or the pseudogene TRBV3-2) to TRBJ1-1; D may be TRBD1 (6 bases). The receptor was isolated from an adult who received the AZD1222 COVID-19 vaccine. Sequences were derived from peripheral blood, sampled 28 days after the second AZD1222 dose. CDR3 sequence (DNA): TGTGCCAGCAGCCAAGGGGGGGCCGGTACTGAAGCTTTCTTT. Protein sequence: CASSQGGAGTEAFF.